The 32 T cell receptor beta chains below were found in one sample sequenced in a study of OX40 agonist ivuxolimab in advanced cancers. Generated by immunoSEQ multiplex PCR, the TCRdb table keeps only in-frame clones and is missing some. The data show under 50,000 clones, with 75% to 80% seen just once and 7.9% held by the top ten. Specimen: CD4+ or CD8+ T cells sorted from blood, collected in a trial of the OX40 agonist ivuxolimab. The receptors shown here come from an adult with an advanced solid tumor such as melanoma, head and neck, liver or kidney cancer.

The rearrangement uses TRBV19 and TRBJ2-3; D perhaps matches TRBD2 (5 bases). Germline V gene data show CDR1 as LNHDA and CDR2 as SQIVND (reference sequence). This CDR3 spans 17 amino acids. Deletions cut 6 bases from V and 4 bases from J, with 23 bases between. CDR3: CASSPRIHGGLSDTQYF. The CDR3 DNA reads TGTGCCAGTAGCCCCCGCATCCACGGCGGGCTCTCAGATACGCAGTATTTT.

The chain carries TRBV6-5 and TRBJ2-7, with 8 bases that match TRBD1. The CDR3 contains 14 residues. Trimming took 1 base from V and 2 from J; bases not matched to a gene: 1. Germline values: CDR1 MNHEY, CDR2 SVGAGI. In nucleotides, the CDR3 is TGTGCCAGCAGTTACTTACAGGGGGCCTACGAGCAGTACTTC. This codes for CASSYLQGAYEQYF.

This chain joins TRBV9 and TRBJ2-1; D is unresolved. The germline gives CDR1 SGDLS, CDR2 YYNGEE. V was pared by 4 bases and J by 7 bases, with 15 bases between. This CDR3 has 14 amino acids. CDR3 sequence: CASSPLISYNEQFF. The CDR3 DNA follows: TGTGCCAGCAGCCCCTTAATTAGCTATAATGAGCAGTTCTTC.

The CDR3 protein is CASSFYNEQFF. DNA for the CDR3: TGTGCCAGCAGTTTCTACAATGAGCAGTTCTTC. The chain joins TRBV7-2 to TRBJ2-1; D is unclear. V was clipped by 6 bases and J by 3 bases, with 3 bases between them. Germline lookup yields CDR1 SGHTA and CDR2 FQGNSA. The CDR3 is 11 amino acids.

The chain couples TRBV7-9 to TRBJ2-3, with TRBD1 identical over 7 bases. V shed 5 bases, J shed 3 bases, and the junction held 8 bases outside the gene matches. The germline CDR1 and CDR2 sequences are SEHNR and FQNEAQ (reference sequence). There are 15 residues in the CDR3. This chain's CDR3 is CASSPGTARTDTQYF. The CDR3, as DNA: TGTGCCAGCAGCCCGGGGACAGCGCGGACAGATACGCAGTATTTT.

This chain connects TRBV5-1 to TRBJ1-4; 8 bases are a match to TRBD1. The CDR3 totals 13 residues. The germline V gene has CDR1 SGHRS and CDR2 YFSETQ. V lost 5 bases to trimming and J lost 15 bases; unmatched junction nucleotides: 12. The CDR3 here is CASRTGTGPVMFF. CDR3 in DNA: TGCGCCAGCAGAACCGGGACAGGACCTGTGATGTTTTTT.

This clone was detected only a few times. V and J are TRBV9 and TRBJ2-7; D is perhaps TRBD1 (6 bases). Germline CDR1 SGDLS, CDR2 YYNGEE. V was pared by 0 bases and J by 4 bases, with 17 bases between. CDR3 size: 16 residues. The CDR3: CASSVDPGASTYEQYF. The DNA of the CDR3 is TGTGCCAGCAGCGTAGATCCAGGGGCCTCAACGTACGAGCAGTACTTC.

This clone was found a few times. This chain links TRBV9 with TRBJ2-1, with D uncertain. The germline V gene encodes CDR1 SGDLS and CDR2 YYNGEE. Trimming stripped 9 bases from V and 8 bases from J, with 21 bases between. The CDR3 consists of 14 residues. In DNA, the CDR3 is TGTGCCATCGACCGGGTGGGTTCCATATATGAGCAGTTCTTC. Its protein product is CAIDRVGSIYEQFF.

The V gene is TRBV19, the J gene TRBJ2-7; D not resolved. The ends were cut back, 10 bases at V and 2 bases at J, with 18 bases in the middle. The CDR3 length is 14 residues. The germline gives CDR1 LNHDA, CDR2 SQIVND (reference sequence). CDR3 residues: CATLGQQPPYEQYF. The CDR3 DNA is TGTGCCACCCTAGGGCAGCAACCTCCCTACGAGCAGTACTTC.

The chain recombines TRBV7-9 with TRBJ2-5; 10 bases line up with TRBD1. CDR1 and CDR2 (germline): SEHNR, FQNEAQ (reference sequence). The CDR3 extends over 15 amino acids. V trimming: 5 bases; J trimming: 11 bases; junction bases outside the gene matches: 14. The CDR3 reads CASSMVTGGSGEQYF. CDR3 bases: TGTGCCAGCAGCATGGTGACAGGGGGCTCGGGGGAGCAGTACTTC. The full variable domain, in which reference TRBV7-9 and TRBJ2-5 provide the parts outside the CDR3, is DTGVSQNPRHKITKRGQNVTFRCDPISEHNRLYWYRQTLGQGPEFLTYFQNEAQLEKSRLLSDRFSAERPKGSFSTLEIQRTEQGDSAMYLCASSMVTGGSGEQYFGPGTRLLVL.

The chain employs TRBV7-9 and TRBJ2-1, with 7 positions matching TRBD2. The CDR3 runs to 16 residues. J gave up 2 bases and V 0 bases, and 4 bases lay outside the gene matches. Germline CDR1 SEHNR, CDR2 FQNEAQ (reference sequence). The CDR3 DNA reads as TGTGCCAGCAGCTTAGCGTTAGCGGGTACCTACAATGAGCAGTTCTTC. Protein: CASSLALAGTYNEQFF.

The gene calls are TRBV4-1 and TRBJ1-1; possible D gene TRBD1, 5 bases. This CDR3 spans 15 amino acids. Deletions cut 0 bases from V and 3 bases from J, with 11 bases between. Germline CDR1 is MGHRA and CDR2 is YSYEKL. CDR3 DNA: TGCGCCAGCAGCCAAGATTTGGGAGGGGACACTGAAGCTTTCTTT. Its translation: CASSQDLGGDTEAFF.

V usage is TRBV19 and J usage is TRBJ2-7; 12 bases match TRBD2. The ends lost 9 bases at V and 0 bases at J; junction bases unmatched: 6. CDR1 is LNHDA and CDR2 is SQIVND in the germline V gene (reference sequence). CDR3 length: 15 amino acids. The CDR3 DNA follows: TGTGCCAGCCGGACTAGCGGGGACAGCTCCTACGAGCAGTACTTC. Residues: CASRTSGDSSYEQYF.

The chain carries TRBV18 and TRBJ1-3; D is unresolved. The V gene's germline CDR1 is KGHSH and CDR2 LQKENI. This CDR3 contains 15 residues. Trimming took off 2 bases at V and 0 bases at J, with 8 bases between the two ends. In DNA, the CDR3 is TGTGCCAGCTCACCAGAGCTGATCTCTGGAAACACCATATATTTT. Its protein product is CASSPELISGNTIYF.

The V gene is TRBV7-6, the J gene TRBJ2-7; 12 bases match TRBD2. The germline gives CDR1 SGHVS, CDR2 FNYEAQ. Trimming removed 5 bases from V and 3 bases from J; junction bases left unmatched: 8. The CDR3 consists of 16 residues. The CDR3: CASSLRLAGEVYEQYF. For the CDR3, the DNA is TGTGCCAGCAGCCTAAGACTAGCGGGAGAGGTCTACGAGCAGTACTTC.

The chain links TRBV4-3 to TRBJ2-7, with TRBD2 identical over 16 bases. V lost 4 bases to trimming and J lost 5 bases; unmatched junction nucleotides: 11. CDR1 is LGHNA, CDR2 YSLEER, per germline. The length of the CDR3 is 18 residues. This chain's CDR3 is CASSRSGLAGGPMDEQYF. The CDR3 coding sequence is TGCGCCAGCAGCCGATCGGGACTAGCGGGAGGGCCGATGGACGAGCAGTACTTC.

DNA of the CDR3: TGCGCCAGCAGCTTGGAGGGACCTACGCAGTATTTT. Amino acids: CASSLEGPTQYF. The rearrangement joins TRBV5-1 to TRBJ2-3, with D perhaps TRBD1 or TRBD2 (5 bases each). V dropped 0 bases and J dropped 8 bases, with 7 bases sitting between them. The germline V gene encodes CDR1 SGHRS and CDR2 YFSETQ. CDR3 length: 12 amino acids.

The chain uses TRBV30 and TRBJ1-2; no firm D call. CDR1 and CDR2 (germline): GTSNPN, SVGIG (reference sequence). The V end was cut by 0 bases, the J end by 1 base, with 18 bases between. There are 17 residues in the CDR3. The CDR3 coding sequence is TGTGCCTGGAGTGTGTTCGTTTTGAGAATTTTTAACTATGGCTACACCTTC. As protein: CAWSVFVLRIFNYGYTF. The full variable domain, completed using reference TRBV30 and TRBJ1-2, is SQTIHQWPATLVQPVGSPLSLECTVEGTSNPNLYWYRQAAGRGLQLLFYSVGIGQISSEVPQNLSASRPQDRQFILSSKKLLLSDSGFYLCAWSVFVLRIFNYGYTFGSGTRLTVV.

The CDR3 bases are TGTGCCAGCAGCCAAGGGGGTAGCGGGAGCTCGGACGAGCAGTACTTC. The encoded protein is CASSQGGSGSSDEQYF. This chain joins TRBV4-2 and TRBJ2-7, with 9 positions matching TRBD2. The trim removed 1 base at V and 5 bases at J, leaving 9 bases unmatched. CDR1 LGHNA and CDR2 YNFKEQ come from the germline V gene. This CDR3 is built from 16 residues.

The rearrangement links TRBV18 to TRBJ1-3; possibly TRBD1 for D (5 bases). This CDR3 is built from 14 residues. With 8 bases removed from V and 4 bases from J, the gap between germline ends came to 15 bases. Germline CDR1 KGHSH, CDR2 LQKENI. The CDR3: CASERDAKGNTIYF. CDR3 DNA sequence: TGTGCCAGCGAGCGGGACGCTAAGGGAAACACCATATATTTT. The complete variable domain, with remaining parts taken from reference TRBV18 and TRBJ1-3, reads NAGVMQNPRHLVRRRGQEARLRCSPMKGHSHVYWYRQLPEEGLKFMVYLQKENIIDESGMPKERFSAEFPKEGPSILRIQQVVRGDSAAYFCASERDAKGNTIYFGEGSWLTVV.

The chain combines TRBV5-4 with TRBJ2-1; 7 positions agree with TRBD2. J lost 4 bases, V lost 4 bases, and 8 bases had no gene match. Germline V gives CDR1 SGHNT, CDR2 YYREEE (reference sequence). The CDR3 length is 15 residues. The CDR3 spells CASSPGGGRYNEQFF. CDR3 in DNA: TGTGCCAGCAGCCCCGGTGGCGGGAGATACAATGAGCAGTTCTTC. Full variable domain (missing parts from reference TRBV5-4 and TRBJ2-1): ETGVTQSPTHLIKTRGQQVTLRCSSQSGHNTVSWYQQALGQGPQFIFQYYREEENGRGNFPPRFSGLQFPNYSSELNVNALELDDSALYLCASSPGGGRYNEQFFGPGTRLTVL.

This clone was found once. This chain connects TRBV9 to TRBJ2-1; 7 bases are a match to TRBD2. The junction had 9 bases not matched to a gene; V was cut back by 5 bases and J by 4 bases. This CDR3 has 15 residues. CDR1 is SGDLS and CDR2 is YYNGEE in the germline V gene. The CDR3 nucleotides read TGTGCCAGCAGTGAACCGGGACTACTTTACAATGAGCAGTTCTTC. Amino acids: CASSEPGLLYNEQFF.

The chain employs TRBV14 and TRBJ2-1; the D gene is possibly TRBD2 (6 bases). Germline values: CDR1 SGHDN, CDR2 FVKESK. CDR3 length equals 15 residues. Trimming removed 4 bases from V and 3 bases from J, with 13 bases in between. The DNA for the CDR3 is TGTGCCAGCAGCCCCTATCGGGAGTTCTACAATGAGCAGTTCTTC. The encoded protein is CASSPYREFYNEQFF.

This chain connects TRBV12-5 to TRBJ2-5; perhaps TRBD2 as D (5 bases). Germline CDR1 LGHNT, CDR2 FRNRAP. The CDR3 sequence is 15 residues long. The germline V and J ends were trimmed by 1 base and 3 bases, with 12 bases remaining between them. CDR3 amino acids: CASGLGLGSKETQYF. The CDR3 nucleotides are TGTGCTAGTGGTTTGGGGCTGGGGAGTAAAGAGACCCAGTACTTC.

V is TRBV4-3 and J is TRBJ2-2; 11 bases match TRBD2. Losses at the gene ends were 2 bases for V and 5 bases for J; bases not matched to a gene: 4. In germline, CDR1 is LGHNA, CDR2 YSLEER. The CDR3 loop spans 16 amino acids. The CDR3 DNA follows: TGCGCCAGCAGCCAATTTTCTAGCGGGGGGACCGGGGAGCTGTTTTTT. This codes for CASSQFSSGGTGELFF.

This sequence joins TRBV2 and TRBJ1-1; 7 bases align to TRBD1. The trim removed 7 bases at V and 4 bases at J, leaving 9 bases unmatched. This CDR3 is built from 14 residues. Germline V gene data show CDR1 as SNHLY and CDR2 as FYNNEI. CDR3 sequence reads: CASNKGGSITEAFF. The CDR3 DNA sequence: TGTGCCAGCAATAAAGGGGGCAGTATCACTGAAGCTTTCTTT.

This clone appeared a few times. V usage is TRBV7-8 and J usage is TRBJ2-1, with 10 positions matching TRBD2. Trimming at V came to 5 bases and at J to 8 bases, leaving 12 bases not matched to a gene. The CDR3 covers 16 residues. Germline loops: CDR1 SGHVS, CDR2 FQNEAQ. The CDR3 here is CASSPPPSGSIDEQFF. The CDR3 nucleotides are TGTGCCAGCAGCCCTCCACCTAGCGGGAGTATAGATGAGCAGTTCTTC.

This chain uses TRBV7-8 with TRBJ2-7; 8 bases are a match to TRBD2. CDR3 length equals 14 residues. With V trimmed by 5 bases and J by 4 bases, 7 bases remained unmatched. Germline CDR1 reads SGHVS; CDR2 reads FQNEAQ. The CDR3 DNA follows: TGTGCCAGCAGCCCCTTACTAGCGGCTTACGAGCAGTACTTC. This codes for CASSPLLAAYEQYF.

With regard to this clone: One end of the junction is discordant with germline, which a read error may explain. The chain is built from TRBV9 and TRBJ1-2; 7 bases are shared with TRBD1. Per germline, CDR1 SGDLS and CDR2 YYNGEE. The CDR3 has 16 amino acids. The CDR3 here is CASSEGQGEANYGHTF. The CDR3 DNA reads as TGTGCCAGCAGCGAGGGGCAGGGGGAGGCTAACTATGGCCACACCTTC.

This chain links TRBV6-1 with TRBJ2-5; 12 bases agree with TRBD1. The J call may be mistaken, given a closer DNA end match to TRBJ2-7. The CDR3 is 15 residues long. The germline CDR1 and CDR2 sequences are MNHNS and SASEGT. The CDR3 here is CASGTGGFGSYEQYF. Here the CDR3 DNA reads TGTGCCAGCGGGACAGGGGGCTTTGGTTCCTACGAGCAGTACTTC.

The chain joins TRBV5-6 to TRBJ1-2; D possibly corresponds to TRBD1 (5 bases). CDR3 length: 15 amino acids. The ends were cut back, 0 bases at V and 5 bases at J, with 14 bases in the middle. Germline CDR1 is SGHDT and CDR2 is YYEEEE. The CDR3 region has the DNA TGTGCCAGCAGCTTGGCCGGGGGATTTTCATATGGCTACACCTTC. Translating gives CASSLAGGFSYGYTF.

The CDR3 bases are TGCGCCAGCAGCTTGGCGGGTCCCGAGAACAATTCACCCCTCCACTTT. Amino acids: CASSLAGPENNSPLHF. The chain links TRBV5-1 to TRBJ1-6, with D unresolved. Trimming took off 0 bases at V and 7 bases at J, with 14 bases between the two ends. Germline values: CDR1 SGHRS, CDR2 YFSETQ. CDR3 size: 16 residues.